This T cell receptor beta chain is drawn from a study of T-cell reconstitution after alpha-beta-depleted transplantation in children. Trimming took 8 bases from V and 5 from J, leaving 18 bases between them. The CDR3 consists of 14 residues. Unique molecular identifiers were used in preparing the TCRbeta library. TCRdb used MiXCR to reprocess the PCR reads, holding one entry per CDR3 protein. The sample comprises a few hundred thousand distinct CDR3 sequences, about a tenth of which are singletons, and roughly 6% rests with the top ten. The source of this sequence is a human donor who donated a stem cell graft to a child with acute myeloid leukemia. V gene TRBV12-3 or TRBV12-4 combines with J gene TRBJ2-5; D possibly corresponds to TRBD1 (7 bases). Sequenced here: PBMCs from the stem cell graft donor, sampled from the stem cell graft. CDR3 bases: TGTGCCAGCCGCGAAGCGGGCAGGGGGGAGACCCAGTACTTC. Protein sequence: CASREAGRGETQYF.